The rows below give T cell receptor beta chains drawn from one sample of a study of lymphopenia after photon versus proton radiotherapy. Here immunoSEQ multiplex PCR was the method, and the copy in TCRdb shows in-frame clones only, minus some. The sample contains about 26,000 clones, about 88% of which appear only once. The source was peripheral blood, collected from a patient treated with photon-based radiotherapy. These TCRs come from a woman aged 45 to 65 with cholangiocarcinoma. CDR3s include the opening cysteine and the closing phenylalanine or tryptophan. The order of the fields is clone size, D gene, V gene, J gene, CDR3 DNA, CDR3 protein. D genes are given only for firm matches. The size of a clone is reported for some rows only, either as once, few or many, or as a class for expanded clones.

abundance: once; d_gene: NA; v_gene: TRBV2; j_gene: TRBJ1-5; CDR3nt: TGTGCCAGCAAAGGGACGAAGCAGCCCCAGCATTTT; CDR3aa: CASKGTKQPQHF
abundance: once; d_gene: NA; v_gene: TRBV30; j_gene: TRBJ1-2; CDR3nt: TGTGCCTGGAGTGTAGGGGGCTATGGCTACACCTTC; CDR3aa: CAWSVGGYGYTF
abundance: NA; d_gene: TRBD1; v_gene: TRBV11-3; j_gene: TRBJ2-7; CDR3nt: TGTGCCAGCAGCGAGACAGGGGGCAAAGGGGAGCAGTACTTC; CDR3aa: CASSETGGKGEQYF
abundance: NA; d_gene: NA; v_gene: TRBV5-6; j_gene: TRBJ1-2; CDR3nt: TGTGCCAGCAGCAGTGAACAGGGTGCCTATGGCTACACCTTC; CDR3aa: CASSSEQGAYGYTF
abundance: NA; d_gene: NA; v_gene: TRBV7-2; j_gene: TRBJ2-1; CDR3nt: TGTGCCAGCGTCGAGAGCTCCTACAATGAGCAGTTCTTC; CDR3aa: CASVESSYNEQFF
abundance: NA; d_gene: NA; v_gene: TRBV6-9; j_gene: TRBJ1-1; CDR3nt: TGTGCCAGCAGTTTTTCGACTGGGGACACTGAAGCTTTCTTT; CDR3aa: CASSFSTGDTEAFF
abundance: NA; d_gene: NA; v_gene: TRBV19; j_gene: TRBJ1-2; CDR3nt: TGTGCCAGTAGTGACCTGGGGACCGCGACCTATGGCTACACCTTC; CDR3aa: CASSDLGTATYGYTF
abundance: NA; d_gene: NA; v_gene: TRBV5-8; j_gene: TRBJ1-6; CDR3nt: TGTGCCAGCAGCTTGGCGGGGGCCCGACCCCTCCACTTT; CDR3aa: CASSLAGARPLHF
abundance: NA; d_gene: NA; v_gene: TRBV5-4; j_gene: TRBJ1-1; CDR3nt: TGTGCCAGCAGCACGCCGAGGGAGGGGAACACTGAAGCTTTCTTT; CDR3aa: CASSTPREGNTEAFF
abundance: NA; d_gene: TRBD1; v_gene: TRBV9; j_gene: TRBJ1-2; CDR3nt: TGTGCCAGCAGCGTAGCGGGACAGGGGTACGGCTACACCTTC; CDR3aa: CASSVAGQGYGYTF
abundance: NA; d_gene: NA; v_gene: TRBV7-6; j_gene: TRBJ1-6; CDR3nt: TGTGCCAGCAGCTTAGATCCGGCCAATTCACCCCTCCACTTT; CDR3aa: CASSLDPANSPLHF
abundance: NA; d_gene: NA; v_gene: TRBV6-6; j_gene: TRBJ2-4; CDR3nt: TGTGCCAGCAGGGGGGGCCGTAAAAGCATTCAGTACTTC; CDR3aa: CASRGGRKSIQYF
abundance: NA; d_gene: TRBD2; v_gene: TRBV18; j_gene: TRBJ2-1; CDR3nt: TGTGCCAGCTCACCGCAGCGGGGGCACACGTCCTACAATGAGCAGTTCTTC; CDR3aa: CASSPQRGHTSYNEQFF
abundance: NA; d_gene: NA; v_gene: TRBV2; j_gene: TRBJ2-5; CDR3nt: TGTGCCAGCGGGGGAACCCAAGAGACCCAGTACTTC; CDR3aa: CASGGTQETQYF
abundance: NA; d_gene: NA; v_gene: TRBV23-1; j_gene: TRBJ1-4; CDR3nt: TGCGCCAGCAGTCAACGACCCAAAGACAGGTGTAATGAAAAACTGTTTTTT; CDR3aa: CASSQRPKDRCNEKLFF
abundance: NA; d_gene: NA; v_gene: TRBV19; j_gene: TRBJ1-6; CDR3nt: TGTGCCAGTAGTTTCCTCGAGTCACCCCTCCACTTT; CDR3aa: CASSFLESPLHF
abundance: NA; d_gene: TRBD1; v_gene: TRBV7-2; j_gene: TRBJ1-3; CDR3nt: TGTGCCAGCACCCCGACAGGGTTGGGAAACACCATATATTTT; CDR3aa: CASTPTGLGNTIYF